The clone carrying this T cell receptor beta chain has only one observation. The data are from a study of blood T cell repertoires in COVID-19. Study-level background: T cells, B-cell-depleted T cells, or PBMCs provided the cDNA or gDNA that served as material.

V gave up 0 bases and J gave up 7 bases; unmatched junction bases: 5. CDR1 is SGHNT and CDR2 is YYREEE in the germline V gene (reference sequence). The CDR3 runs 15 residues. This table comes from immunoSEQ multiplex PCR, and its TCRdb copy is limited to in-frame clones, with some not included. The sample shows roughly 26,000 clones, about 80% of them seen only once. V is TRBV5-4 and J is TRBJ2-3; 10 positions agree with TRBD2. This clonotype originated in a human donor in a cohort sampled during active COVID-19. Specimen: peripheral blood. The CDR3 region is CASSLGASGSNTQYF. CDR3 sequence (DNA): TGTGCCAGCAGCTTGGGGGCTAGCGGGAGCAATACGCAGTATTTT.